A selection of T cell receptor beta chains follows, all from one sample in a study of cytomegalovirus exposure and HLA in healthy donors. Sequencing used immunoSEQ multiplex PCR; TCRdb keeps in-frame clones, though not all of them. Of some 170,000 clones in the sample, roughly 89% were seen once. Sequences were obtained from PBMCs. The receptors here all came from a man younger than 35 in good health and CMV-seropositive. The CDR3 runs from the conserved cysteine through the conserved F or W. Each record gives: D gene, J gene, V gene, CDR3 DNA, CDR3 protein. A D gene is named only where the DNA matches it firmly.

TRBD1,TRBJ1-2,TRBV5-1,TGCGCCAGCAGGGCCGGGACAGGGCTCTATGGCTACACCTTC,CASRAGTGLYGYTF
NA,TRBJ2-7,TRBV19,TGTGCCAGTAGTATCATCCCTAGCTCCTACGAGCAGTACTTC,CASSIIPSSYEQYF
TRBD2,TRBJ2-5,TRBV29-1,TGCAGCGTTGAAGTTGCGGGAGGGTACCAAGAGACCCAGTACTTC,CSVEVAGGYQETQYF
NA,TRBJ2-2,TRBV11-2,TGTGCCAGCAGCCAACAACCGGGACACAGGTTGGCCGGGGAGCTGTTTTTT,CASSQQPGHRLAGELFF
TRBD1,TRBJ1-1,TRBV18,TGTGCCAGCTCACCTGGACAGGGTCGGACTGAAGCTTTCTTT,CASSPGQGRTEAFF
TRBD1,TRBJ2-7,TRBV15,TGTGCCACCAGCAGAGATGCCCAAGCAGGGGGCTTCGAGCAGTACTTC,CATSRDAQAGGFEQYF
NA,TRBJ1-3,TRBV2,TGTGCCAGCCGGGGGTACGCTGGAAACACCATATATTTT,CASRGYAGNTIYF
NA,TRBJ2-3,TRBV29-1,TGCAGCGTCGCGGAGGCTACAGATACGCAGTATTTT,CSVAEATDTQYF
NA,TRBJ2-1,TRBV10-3,TGTGCCATCAGTGCAGAGGGTAGGCACAATGAGCAGTTCTTC,CAISAEGRHNEQFF
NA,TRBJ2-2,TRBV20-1,TGCAGTGCTCGTAACACCGGGGAGCTGTTTTTT,CSARNTGELFF
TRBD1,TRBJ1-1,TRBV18,TGTGCCAGCTCCCCGTTGGACAGGGTTGGAGCTTTCTTT,CASSPLDRVGAFF
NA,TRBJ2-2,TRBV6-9,TGTGCCAGCAGTTCGGCGGAGATCGGCGGGGAGCTGTTTTTT,CASSSAEIGGELFF
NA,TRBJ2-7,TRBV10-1,TGCGCCAGCACAGGCTCCTACGAGCAGTACTTC,CASTGSYEQYF